Shown below are 23 T cell receptor beta chains from a single sample sequenced in a study of PD-1 and CTLA-4 blockade in melanoma (TCRdb year 2021). To prepare the library, the immunoSEQ multiplex PCR assay was applied. TCRdb took over this immuneACCESS table, retaining in-frame rearrangements with V and J assigned. Such tables are incomplete; in checked studies, under half of the missing clones stem from an unresolved V gene, and the remainder is unexplained. The sample table lists under 40,000 clones, approximately 90% of them with a count of one. 5% to 6.5% of the sample is held by the ten biggest clonotypes. Here the sequenced sample was CD8+ T cells from peripheral blood, taken from a patient given anti-PD-1 treatment. The receptors were gathered from a human donor with melanoma.

Regarding this clone: A much larger clone is a single base away; this may be a read error. At the DNA level, this CDR3 is encoded by other sequences in the same sample as well. The rearrangement links TRBV27 to TRBJ1-5; the D is unclear. V was trimmed by 5 bases and J by 5 bases, leaving 19 bases between them. This CDR3 region has 16 residues. Germline CDR1 and CDR2: MNHEY and SMNVEV (reference sequence). The CDR3 DNA follows: TGTGCCAGCAGTCCATTTGGAGCAGTTGGAGATCAGCCCCAGCATTTT. Protein: CASSPFGAVGDQPQHF.

The gene calls are TRBV5-6 and TRBJ1-2; tentative D call: TRBD1 (6 bases). The V and J ends lost 0 bases and 9 bases respectively, with 15 bases between them. The CDR3 spans 14 residues. Germline lookup yields CDR1 SGHDT and CDR2 YYEEEE. Here the CDR3 DNA reads TGTGCCAGCAGCTTGGGGGGGCTCCCGGCAAGCTACACCTTC. Translating gives CASSLGGLPASYTF.

The chain employs TRBV4-2 and TRBJ2-5, with 11 nucleotides matching TRBD2. The J segment lost 1 base and the V segment lost 1 base, leaving 5 bases of the junction unmatched. Germline loops: CDR1 LGHNA, CDR2 YNFKEQ. The CDR3 sequence is 17 residues long. CDR3 nucleotide sequence: TGTGCCAGCAGCCAAGTGACTAGCGGGGACCTCCAAGAGACCCAGTACTTC. Amino acids: CASSQVTSGDLQETQYF.

The chain couples TRBV19 to TRBJ2-1; 11 bases are shared with TRBD1. With 7 bases clipped from V and 7 bases from J, the junction kept 6 bases outside the gene matches. Germline V CDR1 and CDR2: LNHDA, SQIVND (reference sequence). This CDR3 is built from 14 residues. This CDR3 reads CASTPRDRGNEQFF. The CDR3 nucleotides read TGTGCCAGTACCCCCCGGGACAGGGGGAATGAGCAGTTCTTC.

The V call is TRBV7-8, the J call TRBJ2-2; 7 bases map to TRBD1. V trimming: 1 base; J trimming: 4 bases; junction bases outside the gene matches: 6. The CDR3 runs 16 residues. Germline CDR1 is SGHVS and CDR2 is FQNEAQ. Here the CDR3 DNA reads TGTGCCAGCAGCTTAGTCGTCCGGGACAGCACCGGGGAGCTGTTTTTT. This gives the protein CASSLVVRDSTGELFF.

The genes are TRBV28 and TRBJ2-7, with 11 bases fitting TRBD1. Germline CDR1 is MDHEN and CDR2 is SYDVKM. The CDR3 runs 13 residues. The junction had 8 bases not matched to a gene; V was cut back by 10 bases and J by 6 bases. CDR3 loop: CATTGTGGFEQYF. CDR3 DNA: TGTGCCACCACCGGGACAGGGGGTTTCGAGCAGTACTTC.

The J gene is TRBJ1-5, the V gene TRBV5-1, with D possibly TRBD1 on 6 matching bases. Germline CDR1 and CDR2: SGHRS and YFSETQ. Trimming pared 1 base from V and 5 bases from J, leaving 13 bases between. The CDR3 length is 15 residues. CDR3 in amino acids: CASSLRGAWDQPQHF. CDR3 in DNA: TGCGCCAGCAGCTTGCGGGGGGCATGGGATCAGCCCCAGCATTTT.

This rearrangement joins TRBV4-1 to TRBJ1-3, with D unclear. The CDR3 totals 16 residues. Trimming took off 4 bases at V and 0 bases at J, with 13 bases between the two ends. Germline CDR1 MGHRA, CDR2 YSYEKL. This chain's CDR3 is CASSLGSTGSGNTIYF. In nucleotides, the CDR3 is TGCGCCAGCAGCCTAGGTTCGACGGGCTCTGGAAACACCATATATTTT.

The chain joins TRBV4-3 to TRBJ1-2; the D gene is possibly TRBD1 (5 bases). V was clipped by 0 bases and J by 5 bases, with 13 bases between them. Germline values: CDR1 LGHNA, CDR2 YSLEER. The CDR3 length is 15 residues. CDR3 coding DNA: TGCGCCAGCAGCCAAGATCACGTGGGACCTTATGGCTACACCTTC. It specifies CASSQDHVGPYGYTF.

The CDR3 spells CASSPTDRDVYEQYF. Here the CDR3 DNA reads TGTGCCAGCTCACCAACTGACCGGGACGTCTACGAGCAGTACTTC. This sequence joins TRBV18 and TRBJ2-7, with D perhaps given as TRBD1 or TRBD2 (5 bases each). The CDR3 is made up of 15 amino acids. Trimming shortened V by 2 bases and J by 3 bases, and 14 bases separated the two germline ends. Germline V lookup: CDR1 KGHSH, CDR2 LQKENI.

The genes are TRBV28 and TRBJ1-1; the D gene is possibly TRBD1 (6 bases). The CDR3 covers 13 residues. CDR1 MDHEN and CDR2 SYDVKM come from the germline V gene. The V end lost 4 bases, the J end lost 4 bases, and 10 bases lay between the germline ends. The CDR3 coding sequence is TGTGCCAGCAGTTCAGGACAGAGCACTGAAGCTTTCTTT. Its translation is CASSSGQSTEAFF. The whole variable domain, filled in from reference TRBV28 and TRBJ1-1, reads DVKVTQSSRYLVKRTGEKVFLECVQDMDHENMFWYRQDPGLGLRLIYFSYDVKMKEKGDIPEGYSVSREKKERFSLILESASTNQTSMYLCASSSGQSTEAFFGQGTRLTVV.

The V call is TRBV7-8, the J call TRBJ2-2; 8 nucleotides line up with TRBD2. The V and J ends lost 0 bases and 0 bases, in that order; junction bases with no gene match: 6. The CDR3 consists of 18 residues. From germline, CDR1 is SGHVS and CDR2 FQNEAQ. The CDR3 bases are TGTGCCAGCAGCTTAGCCCCTGACGGGGGGGCGAACACCGGGGAGCTGTTTTTT. Residues: CASSLAPDGGANTGELFF.

The chain links TRBV5-4 to TRBJ1-2; 8 nucleotides line up with TRBD1. The CDR3 totals 15 residues. Germline V CDR1 and CDR2: SGHNT, YYREEE (reference sequence). J was trimmed by 2 bases and V by 4 bases; bases with no gene match: 7. The CDR3 sequence is CASSTPGDRNYGYTF. In DNA form, the CDR3 reads TGTGCCAGCAGCACCCCCGGGGACAGGAACTATGGCTACACCTTC.

V gene TRBV6-1 combines with J gene TRBJ1-6, with 7 positions matching TRBD1. The CDR3 totals 13 residues. With V trimmed by 3 bases and J by 11 bases, 4 bases remained unmatched. Germline CDR1 and CDR2: MNHNS and SASEGT. The CDR3 reads CASSDLRGTPLHF. The CDR3 DNA is TGTGCCAGCAGTGATCTCAGGGGGACACCCCTCCACTTT.

J is TRBJ2-5 and V is TRBV7-8; perhaps D is TRBD1 or TRBD2 (6 bases each). CDR1 and CDR2 (germline): SGHVS, FQNEAQ. The CDR3 spans 13 residues. V dropped 4 bases and J dropped 3 bases, with 9 bases sitting between them. The chain's CDR3 is CASSWGAEETQYF. The CDR3 DNA follows: TGTGCCAGCAGCTGGGGGGCCGAAGAGACCCAGTACTTC.

The V and J genes are TRBV30 and TRBJ2-7; the D gene is possibly TRBD1 (6 bases). Germline CDR1 and CDR2: GTSNPN and SVGIG (reference sequence). The CDR3 runs to 16 residues. V shed 0 bases and J shed 6 bases, with 21 bases lying between them. CDR3 residues: CAWSVRLGGQYAEQYF. The CDR3, as DNA: TGTGCCTGGAGTGTTAGGTTAGGTGGACAGTACGCCGAGCAGTACTTC.

The chain is built from TRBV7-6 and TRBJ1-1; D is unresolved. The V end was cut by 0 bases, the J end by 1 base, with 18 bases between. CDR1 is SGHVS, CDR2 FNYEAQ, per germline. The CDR3 runs 18 residues. The CDR3 region has the DNA TGTGCCAGCAGCTTAGCTACGCATTTTGAGTTTGAGAACACTGAAGCTTTCTTT. This gives the protein CASSLATHFEFENTEAFF.

V and J are TRBV4-1 and TRBJ2-7; D is unresolved. The CDR3 contains 16 residues. Germline CDR1 MGHRA, CDR2 YSYEKL. V gave up 1 base and J gave up 0 bases, with 13 bases separating them. The CDR3 DNA follows: TGCGCCAGCAGCCAAGTCCTGGGCTGGAGCTCCTACGAGCAGTACTTC. Translation: CASSQVLGWSSYEQYF.

The chain has TRBV2 and TRBJ1-4; D remains unclear. Germline values: CDR1 SNHLY, CDR2 FYNNEI. V was shortened by 8 bases and J by 8 bases, with 21 bases between the two germline ends. The CDR3 has 15 amino acids. The CDR3 sequence: CASHSESEPYEKLFF. The DNA for the CDR3 is TGTGCCAGCCACTCGGAGTCAGAACCTTACGAAAAACTGTTTTTT.

The chain joins TRBV5-1 to TRBJ2-5; 12 bases are a match to TRBD2. Germline CDR1 and CDR2: SGHRS and YFSETQ. The V gene end was trimmed by 4 bases and the J gene end by 2 bases; junction bases not matched to a gene: 3. The CDR3 covers 15 residues. The CDR3 protein is CASSLTSGRQETQYF. The CDR3 nucleotides are TGCGCCAGCAGCCTTACTAGCGGGAGGCAAGAGACCCAGTACTTC.

The chain combines TRBV28 with TRBJ1-5; D is undetermined. CDR3 length: 13 amino acids. CDR1 and CDR2 from the germline V gene are MDHEN and SYDVKM. The ends were cut back, 6 bases at V and 7 bases at J, with 13 bases in the middle. This CDR3 is CASSLLSNQPQHF. CDR3 DNA sequence: TGTGCCAGCAGCTTACTCTCTAACCAGCCCCAGCATTTT.

The chain combines TRBV14 with TRBJ2-7; D not certain. Germline CDR1 and CDR2: SGHDN and FVKESK. V was shortened by 4 bases and J by 7 bases, with 14 bases between the two germline ends. The CDR3 loop spans 13 amino acids. CDR3 nucleotides: TGTGCCAGCAGCCCGCGTACGGGTTTTGAGCAGTACTTC. It translates to CASSPRTGFEQYF.

The chain carries TRBV4-3 and TRBJ2-1; 11 nucleotides line up with TRBD2. The CDR3 is 16 amino acids. Germline-derived CDR1 and CDR2 are LGHNA and YSLEER. With V trimmed by 1 base and J by 7 bases, 6 bases remained unmatched. CDR3 amino acids: CASSQVGSGGGNEQFF. The CDR3 nucleotides read TGCGCCAGCAGCCAAGTCGGTAGCGGGGGGGGGAATGAGCAGTTCTTC.